This TCR beta chain was found in a study of T cells in Graves' hyperthyroidism and ophthalmopathy. CDR3 size: 15 residues. The V and J ends lost 0 bases and 2 bases respectively, with 10 bases between them. The germline gives CDR1 LGHDT, CDR2 YNNKEL (reference sequence). In regard to this clonotype: Its antigen is unknown. A much larger clone differs by one base, so this may be a read error.

Overall study findings and caveats: Blood samples included most of the expanded thyroid clonotypes exceeding 0.001.

Among the patients, aged 18 to 65, hyperthyroidism was newly diagnosed and had lasted under 2 months. Around 10 ml fresh peripheral blood yielded the PBMCs. Researchers took RNA transcripts and amplified the TCR beta CDR3 regions from them. RT-PCR in the first round (using the HTBI primer set) targeted the TCR CDR3. TCRdb processed the multiplex PCR reads anew with MiXCR; each CDR3 protein has one entry. Of about 620,000 distinct CDR3 sequences listed, 16% are singletons. The gene calls are TRBV3-1 and TRBJ2-5, with no clear D. Input material: blood. This clonotype was sampled from a woman in her twenties or thirties with Graves' hyperthyroidism. In DNA form, the CDR3 reads TGTGCCAGCAGCCAAGATATAGGGTCTCAAGAGACCCAGTACTTC. This encodes CASSQDIGSQETQYF.